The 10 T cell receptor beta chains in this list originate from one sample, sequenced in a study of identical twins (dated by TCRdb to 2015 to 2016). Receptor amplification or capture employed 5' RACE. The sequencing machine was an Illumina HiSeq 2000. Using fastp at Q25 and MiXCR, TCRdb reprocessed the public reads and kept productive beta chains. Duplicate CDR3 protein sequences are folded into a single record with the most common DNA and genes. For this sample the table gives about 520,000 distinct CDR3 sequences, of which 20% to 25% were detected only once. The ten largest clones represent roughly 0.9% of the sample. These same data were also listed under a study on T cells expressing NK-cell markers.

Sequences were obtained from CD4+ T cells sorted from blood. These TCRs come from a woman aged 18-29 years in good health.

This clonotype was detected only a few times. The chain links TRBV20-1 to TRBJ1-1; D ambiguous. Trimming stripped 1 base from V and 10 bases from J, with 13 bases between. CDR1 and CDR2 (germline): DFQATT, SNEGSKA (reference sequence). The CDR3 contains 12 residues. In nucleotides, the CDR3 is TGCAGTGCTAGAGTCCCACGGGTGGGAGCTTTCTTT. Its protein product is CSARVPRVGAFF.

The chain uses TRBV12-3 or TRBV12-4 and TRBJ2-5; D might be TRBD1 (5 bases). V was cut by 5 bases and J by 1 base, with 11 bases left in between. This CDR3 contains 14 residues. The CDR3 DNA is TGTGCCAGCAGTGGAAGGACAAGCCAAGAGACCCAGTACTTC. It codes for CASSGRTSQETQYF.

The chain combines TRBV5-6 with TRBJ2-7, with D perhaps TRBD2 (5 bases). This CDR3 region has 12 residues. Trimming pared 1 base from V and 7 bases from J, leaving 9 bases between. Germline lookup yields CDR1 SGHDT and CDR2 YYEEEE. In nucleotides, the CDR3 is TGTGCCAGCAGCTTGATTACGGGGGAGCAGTACTTC. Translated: CASSLITGEQYF.

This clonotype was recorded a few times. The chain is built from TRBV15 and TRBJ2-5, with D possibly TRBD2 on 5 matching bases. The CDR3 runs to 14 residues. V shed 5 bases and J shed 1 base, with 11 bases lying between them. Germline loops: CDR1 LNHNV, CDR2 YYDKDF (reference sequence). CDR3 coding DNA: TGTGCCACCAGCGAGGACTCCCTCCAAGAGACCCAGTACTTC. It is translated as CATSEDSLQETQYF.

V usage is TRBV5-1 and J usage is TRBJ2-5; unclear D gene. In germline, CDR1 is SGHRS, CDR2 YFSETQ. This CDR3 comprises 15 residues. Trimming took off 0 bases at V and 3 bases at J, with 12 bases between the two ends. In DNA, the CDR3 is TGCGCCAGCAGCTTGGTTAGTAACTCGGAAGAGACCCAGTACTTC. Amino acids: CASSLVSNSEETQYF.

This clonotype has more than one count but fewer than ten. CDR3: CASSPRTEQFF. The CDR3 DNA follows: TGTGCCAGCAGCCCTAGGACTGAGCAGTTCTTC. The chain employs TRBV7-9 and TRBJ2-1; no definite D call. V dropped 5 bases and J dropped 9 bases, with 8 bases sitting between them. CDR3 length: 11 residues. The germline gives CDR1 SEHNR, CDR2 FQNEAQ (reference sequence).

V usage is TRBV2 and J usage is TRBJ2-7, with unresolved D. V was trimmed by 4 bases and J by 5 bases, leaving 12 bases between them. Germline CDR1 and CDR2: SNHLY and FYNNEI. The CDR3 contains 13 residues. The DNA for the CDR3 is TGTGCCAGCAGTGCGGATCCCAGTAACGAGCAGTACTTC. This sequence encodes CASSADPSNEQYF. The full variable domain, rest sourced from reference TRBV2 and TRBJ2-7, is EPEVTQTPSHQVTQMGQEVILRCVPISNHLYFYWYRQILGQKVEFLVSFYNNEISEKSEIFDDQFSVERPDGSNFTLKIRSTKLEDSAMYFCASSADPSNEQYFGPGTRLTVT.

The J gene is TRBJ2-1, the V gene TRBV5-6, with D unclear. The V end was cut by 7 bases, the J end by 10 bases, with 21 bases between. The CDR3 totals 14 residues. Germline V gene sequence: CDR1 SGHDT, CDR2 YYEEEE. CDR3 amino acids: CASGDGPSSGEQFF. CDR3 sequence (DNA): TGTGCCAGCGGCGATGGACCGTCCTCCGGGGAGCAGTTCTTC.

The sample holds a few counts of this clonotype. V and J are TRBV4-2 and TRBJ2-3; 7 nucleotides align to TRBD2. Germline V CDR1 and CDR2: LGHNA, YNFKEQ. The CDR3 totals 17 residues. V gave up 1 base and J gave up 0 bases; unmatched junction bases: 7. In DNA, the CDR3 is TGTGCCAGCAGCCAAGCCGGGGGGTCCCTTAGCACAGATACGCAGTATTTT. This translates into CASSQAGGSLSTDTQYF.

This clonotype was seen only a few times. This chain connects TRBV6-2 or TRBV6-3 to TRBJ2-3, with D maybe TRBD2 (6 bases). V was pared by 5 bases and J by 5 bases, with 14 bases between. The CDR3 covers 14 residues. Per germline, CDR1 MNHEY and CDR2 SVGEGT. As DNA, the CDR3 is TGTGCCAGCAGTCATCCTCCGGGGGAAGATACGCAGTATTTT. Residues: CASSHPPGEDTQYF.